One and the same sample provided the 17 T cell receptor beta chains below, sequenced in a study of identical twins. TCRdb re-called the 5' RACE reads through MiXCR, storing one row per CDR3 protein. Here the sample spans around 250,000 distinct CDR3 sequences, about 9% being singletons. The same sample was also studied in work on yellow fever vaccine responses in identical twins.

The sequenced sample consisted of CD8+ T cells sorted from blood. The receptors come from a woman aged 18-30 years in good health.

The table lists this clonotype with a few counts. The V and J genes are TRBV7-9 and TRBJ2-1; D is perhaps TRBD2 (6 bases). This CDR3 region has 17 residues. The V gene's germline CDR1 is SEHNR and CDR2 FQNEAQ (reference sequence). V shed 5 bases and J shed 0 bases, with 17 bases lying between them. This CDR3 reads CASSPWEDLNSYNEQFF. The CDR3 DNA sequence: TGTGCCAGCAGCCCCTGGGAGGACCTAAACTCCTACAATGAGCAGTTCTTC. Looking up the rest from reference TRBV7-9 and TRBJ2-1 gives the full variable domain: DTGVSQNPRHKITKRGQNVTFRCDPISEHNRLYWYRQTLGQGPEFLTYFQNEAQLEKSRLLSDRFSAERPKGSFSTLEIQRTEQGDSAMYLCASSPWEDLNSYNEQFFGPGTRLTVL.

This clonotype has more than one count but fewer than ten. This chain connects TRBV19 to TRBJ2-1, with D possibly being TRBD2 (6 bases). The CDR3 length is 14 residues. Germline V gene lookup returns CDR1 LNHDA and CDR2 SQIVND (reference sequence). The ends were cut back, 7 bases at V and 0 bases at J, with 10 bases in the middle. As DNA, the CDR3 is TGTGCCAGTACTGACGGGAGCTCCTACAATGAGCAGTTCTTC. It codes for CASTDGSSYNEQFF.

The chain couples TRBV2 to TRBJ2-7; D unresolved. The CDR3 length is 14 residues. Trimming left V 3 bases short and J 0 bases short, with 9 bases between. Germline CDR1 is SNHLY and CDR2 is FYNNEI. The CDR3 sequence is CASSERASSYEQYF. Written as DNA, the CDR3 is TGTGCCAGCAGTGAGAGAGCCAGCTCCTACGAGCAGTACTTC.

This clonotype was counted only a few times. CDR3 coding DNA: TGTGCCATCTCGGCGGCTGGGGAAACTGCGAACACCGGGGAGCTGTTTTTT. Encoded protein: CAISAAGETANTGELFF. The chain recombines TRBV10-3 with TRBJ2-2; the D is unclear. V was pared by 8 bases and J by 0 bases, with 19 bases between. There are 17 residues in the CDR3. Germline V gene lookup returns CDR1 ENHRY and CDR2 SYGVKD.

The chain couples TRBV9 to TRBJ2-1; D is possibly TRBD1 (5 bases). Germline V CDR1 and CDR2: SGDLS, YYNGEE. V lost 0 bases, J lost 7 bases, and 14 bases lay in between. CDR3 length: 15 amino acids. This CDR3 is CASSVGGASTNEQFF. DNA of the CDR3: TGTGCCAGCAGCGTAGGTGGGGCTTCAACAAATGAGCAGTTCTTC. The variable domain in full, completed from reference TRBV9 and TRBJ2-1, reads DSGVTQTPKHLITATGQRVTLRCSPRSGDLSVYWYQQSLDQGLQFLIQYYNGEERAKGNILERFSAQQFPDLHSELNLSSLELGDSALYFCASSVGGASTNEQFFGPGTRLTVL.

This clonotype was seen only a few times. The V and J genes are TRBV2 and TRBJ2-5; a weak D match, TRBD2 (7 bases). Germline V lookup: CDR1 SNHLY, CDR2 FYNNEI. The CDR3 covers 14 residues. The ends were cut back, 11 bases at V and 1 base at J, with 17 bases in the middle. The CDR3 here is CASKDGGPQETQYF. The CDR3 nucleotides are TGTGCCTCGAAGGACGGGGGGCCCCAAGAGACCCAGTACTTC.

This clonotype was seen only a few times. The chain employs TRBV19 and TRBJ1-5; a possible D gene is TRBD1 (6 bases). The CDR3 runs 14 residues. CDR1 is LNHDA, CDR2 SQIVND, per germline (reference sequence). V gave up 9 bases and J gave up 5 bases, with 17 bases separating them. The CDR3 region is CARSQGLPHQPQHF. CDR3 DNA sequence: TGTGCCAGGTCGCAGGGGCTACCCCATCAGCCCCAGCATTTT.

The rearrangement uses TRBV21-1 and TRBJ2-5. TRBV21-1 is a documented pseudogene. The CDR3 sequence is 16 residues long. The CDR3 loop is CASRQNPQGSQETQYF. The CDR3 region has the DNA TGTGCCAGCAGGCAAAATCCTCAAGGGTCTCAAGAGACCCAGTACTTC.

At least ten counts were recorded for this clonotype. The rearrangement uses TRBV4-3 and TRBJ2-7, with D perhaps matching TRBD2 (5 bases). The germline V gene encodes CDR1 LGHNA and CDR2 YSLEER. Trimming removed 0 bases at V and 2 bases at J, with 8 bases between. CDR3 length equals 14 residues. CDR3 nucleotides: TGCGCCAGCAGCCAAGATCGGGAACCCTACGAGCAGTACTTC. Protein product: CASSQDREPYEQYF.

This clonotype has only a few counts. The chain is built from TRBV3-1 and TRBJ2-1; 9 positions agree with TRBD2. Looked up from germline, CDR1 is LGHDT and CDR2 is YNNKEL (reference sequence). CDR3 size: 15 residues. V gave up 7 bases and J gave up 8 bases; unmatched junction bases: 12. Here the CDR3 DNA reads TGTGCCAGCAAGGGTCATAGCGGGAGCATCCATGAGCAGTTCTTC. It yields the protein CASKGHSGSIHEQFF.

This clonotype was seen repeatedly, ten times or more. The V gene is TRBV29-1, the J gene TRBJ1-1; possibly TRBD1 for D (5 bases). The CDR3 spans 11 residues. Germline-derived CDR1 and CDR2 are SQVTM and ANQGSEA. Trimming pared 6 bases from V and 4 bases from J, leaving 9 bases between. CDR3 bases: TGCAGCGTGGGGGACGGCACTGAAGCTTTCTTT. Its protein product is CSVGDGTEAFF.

The rearrangement uses TRBV4-2 and TRBJ2-1, with TRBD2 matching over 8 bases. The CDR3 is 18 amino acids. The V gene's germline CDR1 is LGHNA and CDR2 YNFKEQ. With V trimmed by 1 base and J by 3 bases, 11 bases remained unmatched. The CDR3 reads CASSQVDRLALLYNEQFF. For the CDR3, the DNA is TGTGCCAGCAGCCAAGTGGACCGACTAGCGTTACTCTACAATGAGCAGTTCTTC.

This chain joins TRBV6-1 and TRBJ2-7; D not certain. V was pared by 5 bases and J by 3 bases, with 8 bases between. CDR1 and CDR2 (germline): MNHNS, SASEGT. The CDR3 length is 12 residues. The CDR3 region is CASSIGRYEQYF. CDR3 bases: TGTGCCAGCAGTATAGGACGCTACGAGCAGTACTTC.

The chain recombines TRBV5-6 with TRBJ2-7; D might be TRBD1 (5 bases). The CDR3 consists of 13 residues. Germline V gives CDR1 SGHDT, CDR2 YYEEEE. Trimming left V 0 bases short and J 5 bases short, with 9 bases between. DNA of the CDR3: TGTGCCAGCAGCTTGGCGGCAGGGAACGAGCAGTACTTC. It codes for CASSLAAGNEQYF.

This clonotype was counted many times. This chain joins TRBV7-9 and TRBJ2-3; no reliable D call. Germline CDR1 reads SEHNR; CDR2 reads FQNEAQ (reference sequence). Trimming cost V 5 bases and J 10 bases, with 13 bases left between them. The CDR3 length is 12 residues. The CDR3: CASSLQVKSQYF. CDR3 nucleotide sequence: TGTGCCAGCAGCCTGCAGGTGAAATCGCAGTATTTT.

The chain employs TRBV7-6 and TRBJ2-2; D may be TRBD2 (6 bases). V shed 1 base and J shed 6 bases, with 21 bases lying between them. CDR3 length equals 18 residues. Germline lookup yields CDR1 SGHVS and CDR2 FNYEAQ. The CDR3 protein is CASSLGGHLTGGAGELFF. DNA of the CDR3: TGTGCCAGCAGCTTAGGAGGGCACCTAACGGGCGGGGCCGGGGAGCTGTTTTTT.

This clonotype came up many times. The chain carries TRBV4-3 and TRBJ1-2; a weak D match, TRBD1 (5 bases). The germline V gene has CDR1 LGHNA and CDR2 YSLEER. The length of the CDR3 is 15 residues. The germline V and J ends were trimmed by 0 bases and 5 bases, with 13 bases remaining between them. The CDR3 loop reads CASSQDARVQYGYTF. DNA of the CDR3: TGCGCCAGCAGCCAAGATGCCAGGGTTCAATATGGCTACACCTTC.